A selection of T cell receptor beta chains follows, all from one sample in a study of T-cell memory formation after mild COVID-19. TCRdb reprocessed the 5' RACE reads via MiXCR and lists one record per CDR3 protein. The sample holds more than 150,000 distinct CDR3 sequences, around 20% seen once. The material sequenced was PBMCs or a T cell subset sorted from them (not recorded which). The receptors shown here come from a man aged 18-30 years who had mild COVID-19 (a few samples of this study predate the infection). Cell type and time point are not known. CDR3s include the opening cysteine and the closing phenylalanine or tryptophan. A D gene is named only where the DNA matches it firmly. Clone size is shown for a subset of rows, as once, few, many or a class of expanded clone.

clone_size: -
j_call: TRBJ2-7
d_call: TRBD1
v_call: TRBV12-3/TRBV12-4
cdr3_length: 13
cdr3_aa: CASINTGGVKQYF
cdr3_nt: TGTGCCAGCATAAATACAGGGGGCGTAAAGCAGTACTTC

clone_size: -
j_call: TRBJ1-2
d_call: TRBD1
v_call: TRBV6-5
cdr3_length: 15
cdr3_aa: CASSTRGGKDHGYTF
cdr3_nt: TGTGCCAGCAGTACCAGGGGGGGAAAAGACCATGGCTACACCTTC

clone_size: -
j_call: TRBJ1-2
d_call: -
v_call: TRBV7-2
cdr3_length: 14
cdr3_aa: CASLSWLSNYGYTF
cdr3_nt: TGTGCCAGCCTCTCGTGGCTTTCTAACTATGGCTACACCTTC

clone_size: many
j_call: TRBJ2-3
d_call: TRBD2
v_call: TRBV5-1
cdr3_length: 16
cdr3_aa: CASSLGGLALTDTQYF
cdr3_nt: TGCGCCAGCAGCTTGGGGGGACTAGCGTTGACAGATACGCAGTATTTT

clone_size: few
j_call: TRBJ2-3
d_call: TRBD2
v_call: TRBV9
cdr3_length: 15
cdr3_aa: CASSVGGGYTDTQYF
cdr3_nt: TGTGCCAGCAGCGTAGGGGGGGGGTATACAGATACGCAGTATTTT

clone_size: -
j_call: TRBJ1-4
d_call: -
v_call: TRBV7-6
cdr3_length: 15
cdr3_aa: CASSLATATNEKLFF
cdr3_nt: TGTGCCAGCAGCTTAGCAACTGCAACTAATGAAAAACTGTTTTTT

clone_size: few
j_call: TRBJ1-2
d_call: -
v_call: TRBV4-3
cdr3_length: 12
cdr3_aa: CASSQDTGGYTF
cdr3_nt: TGCGCCAGCAGCCAAGATACGGGTGGCTACACCTTC

clone_size: -
j_call: TRBJ2-3
d_call: -
v_call: TRBV6-2/TRBV6-3
cdr3_length: 16
cdr3_aa: CASSYSPRAGTDTQYF
cdr3_nt: TGTGCCAGCAGTTACTCCCCCAGGGCGGGCACAGATACGCAGTATTTT

clone_size: many
j_call: TRBJ2-7
d_call: TRBD1
v_call: TRBV7-8
cdr3_length: 14
cdr3_aa: CASSLGTGPYEQYF
cdr3_nt: TGTGCCAGCAGCTTAGGGACAGGGCCCTACGAGCAGTACTTC

clone_size: -
j_call: TRBJ2-5
d_call: -
v_call: TRBV12-3/TRBV12-4
cdr3_length: 14
cdr3_aa: CASTFVGGQQTQYF
cdr3_nt: TGTGCCAGCACCTTCGTAGGGGGTCAACAGACCCAGTACTTC

clone_size: few
j_call: TRBJ2-3
d_call: TRBD2
v_call: TRBV4-3
cdr3_length: 15
cdr3_aa: CASSSNGGGWDTQYF
cdr3_nt: TGCGCCAGCAGCTCGAATGGCGGGGGGTGGGATACGCAGTATTTT

clone_size: -
j_call: TRBJ1-5
d_call: -
v_call: TRBV23-1
cdr3_length: 17
cdr3_aa: CASQFRQDEDSNQPQHF
cdr3_nt: TGCGCCAGCCAGTTTAGACAGGACGAAGATAGCAATCAGCCCCAGCATTTT

clone_size: -
j_call: TRBJ1-5
d_call: -
v_call: TRBV12-3/TRBV12-4
cdr3_length: 16
cdr3_aa: CASSFLLGVGNQPQHF
cdr3_nt: TGTGCCAGCAGTTTCCTGTTAGGAGTCGGGAATCAGCCCCAGCATTTT

clone_size: many
j_call: TRBJ2-3
d_call: -
v_call: TRBV20-1
cdr3_length: 15
cdr3_aa: CSAAQSGSGTDTQYF
cdr3_nt: TGCAGTGCAGCGCAAAGCGGGTCCGGCACAGATACGCAGTATTTT

clone_size: -
j_call: TRBJ1-5
d_call: -
v_call: TRBV12-3/TRBV12-4
cdr3_length: 15
cdr3_aa: CASSFSGSSNQPQHF
cdr3_nt: TGTGCCAGCAGTTTCTCTGGTTCTAGCAATCAGCCCCAGCATTTT

clone_size: -
j_call: TRBJ1-2
d_call: -
v_call: TRBV29-1
cdr3_length: 13
cdr3_aa: CSGLTAGLAGYTF
cdr3_nt: TGCAGCGGATTGACAGCTGGGCTGGCAGGCTACACCTTC

clone_size: -
j_call: TRBJ1-1
d_call: -
v_call: TRBV7-9
cdr3_length: 13
cdr3_aa: CASNSRGSIGAFF
cdr3_nt: TGTGCCAGCAATTCGAGGGGGAGTATTGGCGCTTTCTTT

clone_size: -
j_call: TRBJ2-2
d_call: TRBD2
v_call: TRBV10-3
cdr3_length: 17
cdr3_aa: CAIHPHGGGTNTGELFF
cdr3_nt: TGTGCCATCCACCCTCACGGGGGGGGCACGAACACCGGGGAGCTGTTTTTT

clone_size: few
j_call: TRBJ2-4
d_call: -
v_call: TRBV6-5
cdr3_length: 13
cdr3_aa: CASSYSRGYIQYF
cdr3_nt: TGTGCCAGCAGTTACTCGAGGGGATACATTCAGTACTTC

clone_size: -
j_call: TRBJ2-4
d_call: TRBD2
v_call: TRBV6-6
cdr3_length: 14
cdr3_aa: CASSYGTRGSIQYF
cdr3_nt: TGTGCCAGCAGTTACGGGACGCGGGGGAGCATTCAGTACTTC

clone_size: -
j_call: TRBJ2-5
d_call: TRBD1
v_call: TRBV28
cdr3_length: 15
cdr3_aa: CASSLGQGAWETQYF
cdr3_nt: TGTGCCAGCAGTTTAGGGCAGGGGGCCTGGGAGACCCAGTACTTC

clone_size: -
j_call: TRBJ2-4
d_call: -
v_call: TRBV7-9
cdr3_length: 16
cdr3_aa: CASSKDSRGLENIQYF
cdr3_nt: TGTGCCAGCAGCAAGGACTCTAGGGGCCTCGAAAACATTCAGTACTTC

clone_size: -
j_call: TRBJ2-2
d_call: TRBD2
v_call: TRBV7-2
cdr3_length: 14
cdr3_aa: CASSPGGGTGELFF
cdr3_nt: TGTGCCAGCAGCCCGGGGGGGGGGACCGGGGAGCTGTTTTTT

clone_size: -
j_call: TRBJ2-5
d_call: TRBD1
v_call: TRBV5-1
cdr3_length: 14
cdr3_aa: CASSLEDRAETQYF
cdr3_nt: TGCGCCAGCAGCTTGGAGGACAGGGCCGAGACCCAGTACTTC

clone_size: -
j_call: TRBJ2-7
d_call: -
v_call: TRBV10-3
cdr3_length: 14
cdr3_aa: CATLPAGANYEQYF
cdr3_nt: TGTGCCACCCTACCGGCAGGGGCCAACTACGAGCAGTACTTC

clone_size: -
j_call: TRBJ2-7
d_call: -
v_call: TRBV20-1
cdr3_length: 12
cdr3_aa: CSARPDRYEQYF
cdr3_nt: TGCAGTGCTAGACCGGACAGATACGAGCAGTACTTC

clone_size: -
j_call: TRBJ1-4
d_call: -
v_call: TRBV5-1
cdr3_length: 11
cdr3_aa: CASSHGEKLFF
cdr3_nt: TGCGCCAGCAGCCACGGGGAAAAACTGTTTTTT

clone_size: -
j_call: TRBJ2-1
d_call: -
v_call: TRBV20-1
cdr3_length: 15
cdr3_aa: CSAEAPGSEDNEQFF
cdr3_nt: TGCAGTGCCGAAGCGCCGGGGAGTGAGGACAATGAGCAGTTCTTC

clone_size: few
j_call: TRBJ2-6
d_call: -
v_call: TRBV20-1
cdr3_length: 15
cdr3_aa: CSARNFRSGANVLTF
cdr3_nt: TGCAGTGCTAGGAATTTCCGTTCCGGGGCCAACGTCCTGACTTTC

clone_size: few
j_call: TRBJ1-1
d_call: -
v_call: TRBV7-2
cdr3_length: 14
cdr3_aa: CASSSYRDSTEAFF
cdr3_nt: TGTGCCAGCAGCTCCTACAGGGATTCCACTGAAGCTTTCTTT

clone_size: many
j_call: TRBJ2-1
d_call: -
v_call: TRBV4-1
cdr3_length: 13
cdr3_aa: CASSQPLGYEQFF
cdr3_nt: TGCGCCAGCAGCCAGCCCTTGGGCTATGAGCAGTTCTTC

clone_size: few
j_call: TRBJ2-7
d_call: -
v_call: TRBV5-4
cdr3_length: 12
cdr3_aa: CASSLDRNEQYF
cdr3_nt: TGTGCCAGCAGCTTGGACAGGAACGAGCAGTACTTC

clone_size: -
j_call: TRBJ1-2
d_call: TRBD1
v_call: TRBV5-1
cdr3_length: 17
cdr3_aa: CASSLTGGLQTNYGYTF
cdr3_nt: TGCGCCAGCAGCTTGACAGGGGGGCTCCAAACTAACTATGGCTACACCTTC

clone_size: few
j_call: TRBJ2-1
d_call: TRBD2
v_call: TRBV7-9
cdr3_length: 21
cdr3_aa: CASSLVSLAGGLLSSYNEQFF
cdr3_nt: TGTGCCAGCAGCTTAGTTAGTCTAGCGGGGGGACTCCTGAGCTCCTACAATGAGCAGTTCTTC

clone_size: -
j_call: TRBJ2-2
d_call: TRBD1
v_call: TRBV23-1
cdr3_length: 18
cdr3_aa: CASSQLSGWTGYTGELFF
cdr3_nt: TGCGCCAGCAGTCAATTAAGTGGATGGACAGGGTACACCGGGGAGCTGTTTTTT

clone_size: -
j_call: TRBJ1-1
d_call: -
v_call: TRBV7-9
cdr3_length: 13
cdr3_aa: CASSLAIGTEAFF
cdr3_nt: TGTGCCAGCAGCTTAGCAATTGGAACTGAAGCTTTCTTT

clone_size: few
j_call: TRBJ2-5
d_call: -
v_call: TRBV29-1
cdr3_length: 13
cdr3_aa: CSVVVRRKETQYF
cdr3_nt: TGCAGCGTTGTGGTCCGGAGGAAAGAGACCCAGTACTTC

clone_size: few
j_call: TRBJ2-3
d_call: TRBD1
v_call: TRBV7-8
cdr3_length: 15
cdr3_aa: CASSSRDSLTDTQYF
cdr3_nt: TGTGCCAGCAGCTCCCGGGACAGTTTGACAGATACGCAGTATTTT

clone_size: few
j_call: TRBJ2-3
d_call: -
v_call: TRBV7-3
cdr3_length: 14
cdr3_aa: CASSSHPSTDTQYF
cdr3_nt: TGTGCCAGCAGCAGCCATCCTAGCACAGATACGCAGTATTTT

clone_size: -
j_call: TRBJ2-5
d_call: -
v_call: TRBV12-3/TRBV12-4
cdr3_length: 15
cdr3_aa: CASSLGPSFVETQYF
cdr3_nt: TGTGCCAGCAGTTTAGGACCTTCGTTCGTAGAGACCCAGTACTTC

clone_size: -
j_call: TRBJ1-5
d_call: -
v_call: TRBV6-1
cdr3_length: 13
cdr3_aa: CASNPRPGKPQHF
cdr3_nt: TGTGCCAGCAATCCGAGACCGGGGAAGCCCCAGCATTTT

clone_size: -
j_call: TRBJ1-2
d_call: -
v_call: TRBV29-1
cdr3_length: 13
cdr3_aa: CSGHNRDRYGYTF
cdr3_nt: TGCAGCGGCCATAACCGGGACCGCTATGGCTACACCTTC

clone_size: few
j_call: TRBJ2-5
d_call: -
v_call: TRBV5-1
cdr3_length: 13
cdr3_aa: CASRTGPQETQYF
cdr3_nt: TGCGCCAGCAGGACGGGACCCCAAGAGACCCAGTACTTC

clone_size: once
j_call: TRBJ1-2
d_call: -
v_call: TRBV19
cdr3_length: 14
cdr3_aa: CASSIDSGNYGYTF
cdr3_nt: TGTGCCAGTAGTATAGATTCGGGGAACTATGGCTACACCTTC

clone_size: -
j_call: TRBJ2-4
d_call: -
v_call: TRBV7-3
cdr3_length: 15
cdr3_aa: CASSPSPGELNIQYF
cdr3_nt: TGTGCCAGCAGCCCAAGTCCGGGGGAACTAAACATTCAGTACTTC

clone_size: -
j_call: TRBJ2-3
d_call: -
v_call: TRBV20-1
cdr3_length: 15
cdr3_aa: CSAMGTQLGHDTQYF
cdr3_nt: TGCAGTGCCATGGGTACTCAACTTGGCCATGATACGCAGTATTTT

clone_size: -
j_call: TRBJ2-3
d_call: -
v_call: TRBV5-1
cdr3_length: 14
cdr3_aa: CASSLQGWADTQYF
cdr3_nt: TGCGCCAGCAGCTTACAGGGTTGGGCAGATACGCAGTATTTT

clone_size: -
j_call: TRBJ2-3
d_call: -
v_call: TRBV11-2
cdr3_length: 16
cdr3_aa: CASSVGGAGSTDTQYF
cdr3_nt: TGTGCCAGCAGCGTAGGGGGGGCAGGCAGCACAGATACGCAGTATTTT